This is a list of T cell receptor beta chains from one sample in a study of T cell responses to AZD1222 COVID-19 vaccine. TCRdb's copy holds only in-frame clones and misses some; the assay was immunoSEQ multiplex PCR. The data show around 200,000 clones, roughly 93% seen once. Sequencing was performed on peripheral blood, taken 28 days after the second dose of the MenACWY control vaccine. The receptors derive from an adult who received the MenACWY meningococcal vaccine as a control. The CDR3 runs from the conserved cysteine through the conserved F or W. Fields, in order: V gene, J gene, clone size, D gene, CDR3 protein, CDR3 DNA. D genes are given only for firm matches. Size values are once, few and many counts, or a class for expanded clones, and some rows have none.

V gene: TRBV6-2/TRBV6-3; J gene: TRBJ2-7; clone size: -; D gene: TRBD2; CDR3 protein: CASSYSRVAGAYEQYF; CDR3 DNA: TGTGCCAGCAGTTACTCGAGGGTAGCGGGCGCGTACGAGCAGTACTTC
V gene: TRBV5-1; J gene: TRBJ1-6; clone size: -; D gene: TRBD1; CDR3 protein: CASSSGTGVSPLHF; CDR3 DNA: TGCGCCAGCAGCTCCGGGACAGGGGTGTCACCCCTCCACTTT
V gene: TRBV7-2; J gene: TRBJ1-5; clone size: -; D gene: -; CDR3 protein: CASSPRRGAGPQHF; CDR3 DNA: TGTGCCAGCAGCCCTAGGAGGGGGGCTGGGCCCCAGCATTTT
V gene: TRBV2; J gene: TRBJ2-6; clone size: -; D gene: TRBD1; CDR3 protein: CASSVKGTQGASGANVLTF; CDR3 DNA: TGTGCCAGCAGTGTTAAGGGGACACAGGGGGCGAGTGGGGCCAACGTCCTGACTTTC
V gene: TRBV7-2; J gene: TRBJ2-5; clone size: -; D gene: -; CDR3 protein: CASSLGRETQYF; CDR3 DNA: TGTGCCAGCAGCTTAGGGCGTGAGACCCAGTACTTC
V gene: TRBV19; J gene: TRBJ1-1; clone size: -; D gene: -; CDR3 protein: CASSAPRLMNTEAFF; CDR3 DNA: TGTGCCAGTAGTGCGCCCAGGCTCATGAACACTGAAGCTTTCTTT
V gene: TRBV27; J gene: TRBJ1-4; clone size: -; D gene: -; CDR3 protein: CASSSYATNEKLFF; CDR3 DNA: TGTGCCAGCAGTTCGTATGCAACTAATGAAAAACTGTTTTTT
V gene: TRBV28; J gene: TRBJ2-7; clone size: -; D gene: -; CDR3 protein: CASRPQGFSYEQYF; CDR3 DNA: TGTGCCAGCAGGCCACAGGGTTTCTCCTACGAGCAGTACTTC
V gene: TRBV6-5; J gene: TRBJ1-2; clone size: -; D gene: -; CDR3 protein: CASSPGGGYGYTF; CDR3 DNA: TGTGCCAGCAGCCCGGGGGGGGGCTATGGCTACACCTTC
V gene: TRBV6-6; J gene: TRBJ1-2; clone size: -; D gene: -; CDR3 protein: CASILGGARDYGYTF; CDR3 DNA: TGTGCCAGCATCCTAGGGGGGGCGCGTGACTATGGCTACACCTTC
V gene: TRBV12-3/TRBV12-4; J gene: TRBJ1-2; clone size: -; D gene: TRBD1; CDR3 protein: CASSWDRGYGYTF; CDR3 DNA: TGTGCCAGCAGTTGGGACAGGGGCTATGGCTACACCTTC
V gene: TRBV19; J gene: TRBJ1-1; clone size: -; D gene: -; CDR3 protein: CASRGWGIAEAFF; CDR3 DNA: TGTGCCAGTAGGGGATGGGGGATCGCTGAAGCTTTCTTT
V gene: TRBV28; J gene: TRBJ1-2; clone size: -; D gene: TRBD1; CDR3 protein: CASSSGTVDGYTF; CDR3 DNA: TGTGCCAGCAGCTCCGGGACAGTCGATGGCTACACCTTC
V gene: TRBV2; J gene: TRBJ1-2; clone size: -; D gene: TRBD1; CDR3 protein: CASSRQGNYGYTF; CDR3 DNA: TGTGCCAGCAGTCGACAGGGCAACTATGGCTACACCTTC
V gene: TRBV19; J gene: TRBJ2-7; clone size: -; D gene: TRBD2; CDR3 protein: CASSIEGGTSYEQYF; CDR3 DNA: TGTGCCAGTAGTATAGAGGGGGGGACGAGCTACGAGCAGTACTTC
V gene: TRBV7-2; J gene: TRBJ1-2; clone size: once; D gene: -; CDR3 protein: CASSLSSSYGYTF; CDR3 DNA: TGTGCCAGCAGCTTAAGCAGCTCCTATGGCTACACCTTC
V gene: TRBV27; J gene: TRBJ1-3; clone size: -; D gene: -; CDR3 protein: CASSPLDGFSGNTIYF; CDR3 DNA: TGTGCCAGCAGTCCGCTAGACGGATTCTCTGGAAACACCATATATTTT
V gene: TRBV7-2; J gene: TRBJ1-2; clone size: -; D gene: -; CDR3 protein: CASSPRWAIQGLGYTF; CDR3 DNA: TGTGCCAGCAGCCCCCGGTGGGCAATACAGGGACTCGGCTACACCTTC
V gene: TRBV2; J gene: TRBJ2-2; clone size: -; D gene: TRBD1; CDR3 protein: CASRNQGVGELFF; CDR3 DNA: TGTGCCAGCAGGAATCAGGGGGTCGGGGAGCTGTTTTTT
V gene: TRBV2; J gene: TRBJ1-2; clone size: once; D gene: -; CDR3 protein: CASSESERDGYTF; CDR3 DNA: TGTGCCAGCAGTGAGTCAGAACGCGATGGCTACACCTTC
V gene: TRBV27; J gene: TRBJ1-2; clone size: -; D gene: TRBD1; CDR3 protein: CASSSRRGRGHDGYTF; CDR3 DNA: TGTGCCAGCAGTTCACGAAGAGGCAGGGGGCACGATGGCTACACCTTC
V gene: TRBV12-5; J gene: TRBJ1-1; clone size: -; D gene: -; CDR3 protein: CAGTAWTKAFF; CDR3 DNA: TGTGCTGGAACGGCTTGGACTAAAGCTTTCTTT
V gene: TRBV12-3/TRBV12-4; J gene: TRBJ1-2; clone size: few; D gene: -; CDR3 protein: CASAKKGYGYTF; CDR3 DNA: TGTGCCAGCGCCAAAAAGGGCTATGGCTACACCTTC
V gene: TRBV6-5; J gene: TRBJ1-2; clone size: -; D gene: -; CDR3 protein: CASRGRHYGYTF; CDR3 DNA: TGTGCCTCTCGGGGAAGACACTATGGCTACACCTTC
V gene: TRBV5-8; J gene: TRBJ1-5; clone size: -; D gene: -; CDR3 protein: CASSIPHSNQPQHF; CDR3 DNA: TGTGCCAGCAGCATTCCTCATAGCAATCAGCCCCAGCATTTT
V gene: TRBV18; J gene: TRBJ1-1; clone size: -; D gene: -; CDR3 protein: CASSPRGNTEAFF; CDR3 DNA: TGTGCCAGCTCACCACGAGGGAACACTGAAGCTTTCTTT
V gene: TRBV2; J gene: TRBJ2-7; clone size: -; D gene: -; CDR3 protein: CASSAVATYEQYF; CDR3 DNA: TGTGCCAGCAGTGCAGTGGCTACCTACGAGCAGTACTTC
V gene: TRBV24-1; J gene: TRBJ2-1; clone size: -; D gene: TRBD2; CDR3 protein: CATSDPRAGGYNEQFF; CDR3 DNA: TGTGCCACCAGTGACCCTAGAGCGGGGGGTTACAATGAGCAGTTCTTC